A single sample is the source of the 3 T cell receptor beta chains below, sequenced in a study of T cell changes during pregnancy in multiple sclerosis. Some clones are missing from TCRdb's copy, which holds only in-frame ones; the method was immunoSEQ multiplex PCR. The data contain around 40,000 clones, 89% of them singletons. The material sequenced was CD4+ T cells from peripheral blood mononuclear cells, taken after pregnancy. The source of these receptors is a female donor in good health, enrolled as a control in a pregnancy study.

This clone was seen only once. The V call is TRBV14, the J call TRBJ2-3; 9 bases map to TRBD2. The germline V gene has CDR1 SGHDN and CDR2 FVKESK. Trimming cost V 3 bases and J 3 bases; bases outside gene matches: 4. The CDR3 spans 15 residues. The CDR3 nucleotides are TGTGCCAGCAGCCAGCTTAGCGGGGGTACAGATACGCAGTATTTT. It translates to CASSQLSGGTDTQYF.

The chain combines TRBV11-2 with TRBJ2-1, with 12 bases lining up with TRBD2. The V gene's germline CDR1 is SGHAT and CDR2 FQNNGV. Trimming removed 5 bases from V and 4 bases from J; junction bases left unmatched: 15. The CDR3 covers 19 residues. CDR3 coding DNA: TGTGCCAGCAGCCCGGCACTACTAGCGGGAGGACTTTCTTACAATGAGCAGTTCTTC. This sequence encodes CASSPALLAGGLSYNEQFF.

About this clone: The same CDR3 arises from other DNA sequences in this sample as well. The rearrangement uses TRBV5-1 and TRBJ1-1; TRBD1 is a possible D gene (6 bases). The length of the CDR3 is 13 residues. V lost 0 bases and J 5 bases, leaving 8 bases between the germline ends. From germline, CDR1 is SGHRS and CDR2 YFSETQ. The CDR3 region has the DNA TGCGCCAGCAGCTTGGCAGGGGTTACTGAAGCTTTCTTT. Translation: CASSLAGVTEAFF.